Listed below are T cell receptor beta chains from one sample, sequenced in a study of PD-L1 blockade in urothelial cancer. TCRdb keeps only in-frame clones here, not all; method: immunoSEQ multiplex PCR. The repertoire consists of 50,000 to 60,000 clones, with around 82% occurring once and the leading ten covering about 5.3%. Sequenced material: PBMCs, taken around atezolizumab (anti-PD-L1) treatment. Receptors were obtained from a man aged 35-49 years with urothelial cancer. Both conserved end residues are part of each CDR3. The D gene is left open where the match is weak. Where a row states a size, it is once, few, many or the class of an expanded clone; other rows omit it.

d_call: -; clone_size: -; v_call: TRBV28; j_call: TRBJ1-1; cdr3_aa: CASSLGYTEAFF; cdr3_nt: TGTGCCAGCAGTTTAGGCTACACTGAAGCTTTCTTT
d_call: TRBD2; clone_size: -; v_call: TRBV4-1; j_call: TRBJ2-7; cdr3_aa: CASSQDRTSGRSYEQYF; cdr3_nt: TGCGCCAGCAGCCAAGATCGTACTAGCGGGAGAAGCTACGAGCAGTACTTC
d_call: -; clone_size: -; v_call: TRBV6-6; j_call: TRBJ1-1; cdr3_aa: CASSAGRSGTEAFF; cdr3_nt: TGTGCCAGCAGCGCAGGGAGGTCCGGCACTGAAGCTTTCTTT
d_call: -; clone_size: -; v_call: TRBV5-4; j_call: TRBJ1-1; cdr3_aa: CASSTNPTGNTEAFF; cdr3_nt: TGTGCCAGCAGCACGAATCCTACAGGGAACACTGAAGCTTTCTTT
d_call: TRBD2; clone_size: -; v_call: TRBV5-1; j_call: TRBJ2-3; cdr3_aa: CASSSEQREGAQYF; cdr3_nt: TGCGCCAGCAGCTCCGAGCAGCGGGAGGGTGCGCAGTATTTT
d_call: -; clone_size: -; v_call: TRBV2; j_call: TRBJ2-2; cdr3_aa: CASGTLNTGELFF; cdr3_nt: TGTGCCAGCGGGACTTTGAACACCGGGGAGCTGTTTTTT
d_call: TRBD1; clone_size: -; v_call: TRBV4-3; j_call: TRBJ1-1; cdr3_aa: CASSHTGDSAEAFF; cdr3_nt: TGCGCCAGCAGCCACACAGGGGACAGCGCTGAAGCTTTCTTT
d_call: -; clone_size: -; v_call: TRBV4-1; j_call: TRBJ2-1; cdr3_aa: CASSQDSGGEQFF; cdr3_nt: TGCGCCAGCAGCCAAGATTCCGGAGGTGAGCAGTTCTTC
d_call: -; clone_size: -; v_call: TRBV19; j_call: TRBJ1-1; cdr3_aa: CASSSTDTEAFF; cdr3_nt: TGTGCCAGTAGTAGTACAGACACTGAAGCTTTCTTT
d_call: TRBD2; clone_size: -; v_call: TRBV7-2; j_call: TRBJ2-7; cdr3_aa: CASSSPPGLAGGPAEQYF; cdr3_nt: TGTGCCAGCAGCTCCCCCCCGGGACTAGCGGGAGGCCCCGCAGAGCAGTACTTC
d_call: -; clone_size: once; v_call: TRBV5-1; j_call: TRBJ2-5; cdr3_aa: CASSPGEILGQETQYF; cdr3_nt: TGCGCCAGCAGCCCGGGGGAGATACTCGGACAAGAGACCCAGTACTTC
d_call: -; clone_size: -; v_call: TRBV4-2; j_call: TRBJ1-2; cdr3_aa: CASSHPADGGLGYTF; cdr3_nt: TGTGCCAGCAGCCATCCCGCCGACGGGGGGCTTGGCTACACCTTC
d_call: TRBD2; clone_size: -; v_call: TRBV2; j_call: TRBJ2-1; cdr3_aa: CASNGLAGGSYNEQFF; cdr3_nt: TGTGCCAGCAATGGACTAGCGGGAGGGTCCTACAATGAGCAGTTCTTC
d_call: TRBD2; clone_size: -; v_call: TRBV7-9; j_call: TRBJ2-3; cdr3_aa: CASSKHGTSGSTDTQYF; cdr3_nt: TGTGCCAGCAGCAAACATGGGACTAGCGGAAGCACAGATACGCAGTATTTT
d_call: TRBD1; clone_size: -; v_call: TRBV28; j_call: TRBJ1-2; cdr3_aa: CASSRPRDRGGYGYTF; cdr3_nt: TGTGCCAGCAGCCGGCCCCGGGACAGGGGAGGCTATGGCTACACCTTC
d_call: -; clone_size: few; v_call: TRBV9; j_call: TRBJ1-1; cdr3_aa: CASSGDSYTEAFF; cdr3_nt: TGTGCCAGCAGCGGAGACAGTTACACTGAAGCTTTCTTT
d_call: -; clone_size: -; v_call: TRBV28; j_call: TRBJ1-5; cdr3_aa: CASSLFAGQNQPQHF; cdr3_nt: TGTGCCAGCAGTTTATTCGCAGGTCAGAATCAGCCCCAGCATTTT
d_call: TRBD2; clone_size: -; v_call: TRBV5-1; j_call: TRBJ2-5; cdr3_aa: CASSPGGSGETQYF; cdr3_nt: TGCGCCAGCAGCCCGGGAGGATCCGGAGAGACCCAGTACTTC
d_call: -; clone_size: -; v_call: TRBV19; j_call: TRBJ2-2; cdr3_aa: CASSIDLSATNTGELFF; cdr3_nt: TGTGCCAGTAGTATAGATCTAAGCGCCACGAACACCGGGGAGCTGTTTTTT
d_call: -; clone_size: -; v_call: TRBV6-5; j_call: TRBJ1-1; cdr3_aa: CASSYSRTTQAFF; cdr3_nt: TGTGCCAGCAGTTACTCCCGGACAACCCAAGCTTTCTTT
d_call: -; clone_size: -; v_call: TRBV2; j_call: TRBJ2-2; cdr3_aa: CASKVVGQGGELFF; cdr3_nt: TGTGCCAGCAAGGTGGTAGGGCAGGGCGGGGAGCTGTTTTTT
d_call: -; clone_size: few; v_call: TRBV28; j_call: TRBJ2-3; cdr3_aa: CASSTLVKDTQYF; cdr3_nt: TGTGCCAGCAGCACTTTAGTGAAGGATACGCAGTATTTT
d_call: -; clone_size: -; v_call: TRBV7-9; j_call: TRBJ2-1; cdr3_aa: CASSLRSYNEQFF; cdr3_nt: TGTGCCAGCAGCTTGCGGTCCTACAATGAGCAGTTCTTC
d_call: TRBD2; clone_size: -; v_call: TRBV28; j_call: TRBJ2-7; cdr3_aa: CASRPHVAGVYEQYF; cdr3_nt: TGTGCCAGCAGGCCCCACGTAGCGGGAGTATACGAGCAGTACTTC
d_call: -; clone_size: -; v_call: TRBV4-2; j_call: TRBJ1-5; cdr3_aa: CASSQEGQGIQPQHF; cdr3_nt: TGTGCCAGCAGCCAAGAAGGGCAGGGAATACAGCCCCAGCATTTT
d_call: TRBD1; clone_size: -; v_call: TRBV13; j_call: TRBJ2-5; cdr3_aa: CASSTQQGGETQYF; cdr3_nt: TGTGCCAGCAGCACACAACAGGGGGGAGAGACCCAGTACTTC
d_call: -; clone_size: once; v_call: TRBV29-1; j_call: TRBJ1-5; cdr3_aa: CSVAGHTNQPQHF; cdr3_nt: TGCAGCGTTGCGGGACATACTAATCAGCCCCAGCATTTT
d_call: -; clone_size: -; v_call: TRBV28; j_call: TRBJ1-5; cdr3_aa: CASSPLAGANQPQHF; cdr3_nt: TGTGCCAGCAGTCCTCTAGCAGGGGCCAATCAGCCCCAGCATTTT
d_call: TRBD2; clone_size: few; v_call: TRBV29-1; j_call: TRBJ2-2; cdr3_aa: CSILRPGTSFPGELFF; cdr3_nt: TGCAGCATTTTGCGTCCCGGGACTAGTTTTCCCGGGGAGCTGTTTTTT
d_call: TRBD1; clone_size: -; v_call: TRBV28; j_call: TRBJ1-5; cdr3_aa: CASSLQGAPYSNQPQHF; cdr3_nt: TGTGCCAGCAGTTTGCAGGGGGCCCCTTATAGCAATCAGCCCCAGCATTTT
d_call: -; clone_size: -; v_call: TRBV11-2; j_call: TRBJ2-5; cdr3_aa: CASSQEREETQYF; cdr3_nt: TGTGCCAGCAGCCAGGAGCGGGAAGAGACCCAGTACTTC
d_call: TRBD1; clone_size: -; v_call: TRBV7-9; j_call: TRBJ2-5; cdr3_aa: CASSSYRGQETQYF; cdr3_nt: TGTGCCAGCAGCTCTTACAGGGGCCAGGAGACCCAGTACTTC
d_call: -; clone_size: -; v_call: TRBV28; j_call: TRBJ2-7; cdr3_aa: CASTLGGSGGSYEQYF; cdr3_nt: TGTGCCAGCACCCTTGGGGGGTCAGGAGGTTCCTACGAGCAGTACTTC
d_call: -; clone_size: -; v_call: TRBV10-1; j_call: TRBJ2-5; cdr3_aa: CASSVSLQETQYF; cdr3_nt: TGCGCCAGCAGTGTATCGTTACAAGAGACCCAGTACTTC
d_call: TRBD2; clone_size: few; v_call: TRBV9; j_call: TRBJ2-7; cdr3_aa: CASSETSGVGYEQYF; cdr3_nt: TGTGCCAGCAGCGAGACTAGCGGGGTGGGGTACGAGCAGTACTTC
d_call: -; clone_size: -; v_call: TRBV30; j_call: TRBJ2-1; cdr3_aa: CAWSERTPLLNEQFF; cdr3_nt: TGTGCCTGGAGTGAAAGGACTCCTTTGCTCAATGAGCAGTTCTTC
d_call: TRBD1; clone_size: -; v_call: TRBV7-6; j_call: TRBJ2-5; cdr3_aa: CASSLGAGTGGETQYF; cdr3_nt: TGTGCCAGCAGCTTGGGGGCCGGGACAGGGGGAGAGACCCAGTACTTC
d_call: TRBD2; clone_size: -; v_call: TRBV19; j_call: TRBJ2-1; cdr3_aa: CASSIGGGSSYNEQFF; cdr3_nt: TGTGCCAGTAGTATAGGCGGCGGGAGCTCCTACAATGAGCAGTTCTTC
d_call: -; clone_size: -; v_call: TRBV6-1; j_call: TRBJ2-7; cdr3_aa: CASSEDSQGWEQYF; cdr3_nt: TGTGCCAGCAGTGAAGATTCACAGGGATGGGAGCAGTACTTC
d_call: TRBD2; clone_size: -; v_call: TRBV2; j_call: TRBJ2-3; cdr3_aa: CATQGTSGGTDTQYF; cdr3_nt: TGTGCCACTCAGGGAACTAGCGGGGGCACAGATACGCAGTATTTT
d_call: -; clone_size: -; v_call: TRBV5-6; j_call: TRBJ2-1; cdr3_aa: CASSLTRWGPYNEQFF; cdr3_nt: TGTGCCAGCAGCTTGACTAGGTGGGGGCCCTACAATGAGCAGTTCTTC
d_call: TRBD2; clone_size: -; v_call: TRBV4-1; j_call: TRBJ2-2; cdr3_aa: CASSHPGLGTGELFF; cdr3_nt: TGCGCCAGCAGCCACCCGGGACTAGGAACCGGGGAGCTGTTTTTT
d_call: -; clone_size: -; v_call: TRBV20-1; j_call: TRBJ2-5; cdr3_aa: CSASYQETQYF; cdr3_nt: TGCAGTGCTAGCTACCAAGAGACCCAGTACTTC